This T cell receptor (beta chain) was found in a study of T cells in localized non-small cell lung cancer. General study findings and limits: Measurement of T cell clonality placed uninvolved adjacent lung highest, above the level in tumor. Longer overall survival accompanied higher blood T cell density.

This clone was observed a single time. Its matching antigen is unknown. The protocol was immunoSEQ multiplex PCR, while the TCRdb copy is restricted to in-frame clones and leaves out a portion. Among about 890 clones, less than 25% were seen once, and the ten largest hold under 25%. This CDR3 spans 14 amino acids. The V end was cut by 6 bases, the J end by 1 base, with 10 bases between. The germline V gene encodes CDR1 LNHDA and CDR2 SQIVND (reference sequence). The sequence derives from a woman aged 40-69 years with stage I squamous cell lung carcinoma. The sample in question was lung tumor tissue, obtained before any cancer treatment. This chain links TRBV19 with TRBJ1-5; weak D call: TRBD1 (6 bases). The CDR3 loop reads CASSRGFSNQPQHF. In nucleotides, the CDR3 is TGTGCCAGTAGCAGGGGTTTCAGCAATCAGCCCCAGCATTTT.